The sequence of this T cell receptor (beta chain) was determined in a study of cytomegalovirus exposure and HLA in healthy donors. To note about this clone: The antigen remains unidentified.

Trimming cost V 5 bases and J 2 bases, with 6 bases left between them. The CDR3 consists of 13 residues. Germline loops: CDR1 SGHTA, CDR2 FQGNSA. The study, taken as a whole, reports: Later, TCR association rates were found to vary by HLA locus, highest for DRB1 and lowest for HLA-C. TCR beta sequences reportedly predicted the HLA-A and HLA-B alleles of most subjects accurately. In an earlier analysis, in some 600 donors, most V segments appeared productive either ~90% or ~30% of the time.

Primers included in the PCR were 60 Vbeta and 13 Jbeta primers. Sequenced by immunoSEQ multiplex PCR; TCRdb stores in-frame clones only, minus some. Among about 150,000 clones listed, approximately 81% were seen once. The chain joins TRBV7-2 to TRBJ2-2; D gene ambiguous. The sequence was collected from a man aged 25 to 40 in good health and CMV-seropositive. Sequencing used PBMCs. CDR3 in amino acids: CASSPLNTGELFF. The CDR3, as DNA: TGTGCCAGCAGCCCTCTAAACACCGGGGAGCTGTTTTTT.